Below, 14 T cell receptor beta chains from the same sample are listed, as sequenced in a study of T-cell reconstitution after alpha-beta-depleted transplantation in children. Molecular barcoding with unique molecular identifiers was used for the TCRbeta library. MiXCR, run by TCRdb on the PCR reads, gives a single entry per CDR3 protein. The sample contains some 600,000 distinct CDR3 sequences, roughly 15% of which appear only once. The material was PBMCs from the stem cell graft donor, obtained from the stem cell graft. The receptors stem from a human donor who donated a stem cell graft to a child with acute myeloid leukemia.

This clonotype was observed at least ten times. The V and J genes are TRBV20-1 and TRBJ1-2; tentatively, D is TRBD1 (6 bases). Per the germline V gene, CDR1 is DFQATT and CDR2 is SNEGSKA (reference sequence). There are 13 residues in the CDR3. Trimming shortened V by 3 bases and J by 4 bases, and 12 bases separated the two germline ends. CDR3 nucleotides: TGCAGTGCTAGGACACAGGGCTTCTATGGCTACACCTTC. It is translated as CSARTQGFYGYTF.

The chain couples TRBV7-2 to TRBJ2-2; 11 nucleotides match TRBD1. V shed 7 bases and J 4 bases; nucleotides not matched to a gene: 5. This CDR3 is built from 15 residues. Germline V gene sequence: CDR1 SGHTA, CDR2 FQGNSA. As DNA, the CDR3 is TGTGCCAGCACTGGACAGGGGGCGATCACCGGGGAGCTGTTTTTT. It encodes CASTGQGAITGELFF.

This clonotype came up many times. The chain links TRBV20-1 to TRBJ2-7; 10 bases map to TRBD2. Germline trimming cut 3 bases from V and 3 bases from J; bases unmatched to any gene: 5. From germline, CDR1 is DFQATT and CDR2 SNEGSKA (reference sequence). This CDR3 comprises 14 residues. CDR3 nucleotide sequence: TGCAGTGCTAGGAGCGGGGGGGCCGGCTACGAGCAGTACTTC. Translated, it gives CSARSGGAGYEQYF.

V and J are TRBV20-1 and TRBJ2-2; a possible D gene is TRBD2 (6 bases). This CDR3 is 15 amino acids long. Deletions cut 1 base from V and 5 bases from J, with 14 bases between. Germline V lookup: CDR1 DFQATT, CDR2 SNEGSKA (reference sequence). CDR3 coding DNA: TGCAGTGCTAGAGCGGAGGGCACGTTTACCGGGGAGCTGTTTTTT. Translating it yields CSARAEGTFTGELFF.

The rearrangement joins TRBV25-1 to TRBJ2-2; D is unclear. The V end was cut by 2 bases, the J end by 7 bases, with 8 bases between. The CDR3 loop spans 13 amino acids. Germline CDR1 reads MGHDK; CDR2 reads SYGVNS. For the CDR3, the DNA is TGTGCCAGCAGTGAACAGGCCAACGGGGAGCTGTTTTTT. This translates into CASSEQANGELFF.

The chain combines TRBV7-9 with TRBJ2-7; no clear D gene. Germline assignment: CDR1 SEHNR and CDR2 FQNEAQ (reference sequence). The CDR3 loop spans 14 amino acids. The V and J ends lost 3 bases and 1 base respectively, with 10 bases between them. Here the CDR3 reads CASSFSGLSYEQYF. CDR3 bases: TGTGCCAGCAGCTTTTCCGGTCTATCCTACGAGCAGTACTTC.

The chain links TRBV6-2 or TRBV6-3 to TRBJ1-1; D is uncertain. The CDR3 has 14 residues. V was pared by 6 bases and J by 0 bases, with 11 bases between. Germline CDR1 MNHEY, CDR2 SVGEGT. The CDR3 DNA sequence: TGTGCCAGCAGCCCATACTTCATGAACACTGAAGCTTTCTTT. This translates into CASSPYFMNTEAFF.

The rearrangement links TRBV7-2 to TRBJ2-5; TRBD1 might be the D (6 bases). CDR1 SGHTA and CDR2 FQGNSA come from the germline V gene. V was shortened by 5 bases and J by 5 bases, with 15 bases between the two germline ends. The CDR3 is 14 amino acids. The CDR3 reads CASSDHTGLETQYF. The CDR3 nucleotides read TGTGCCAGCAGCGACCACACAGGGCTGGAGACCCAGTACTTC. The full variable domain, its missing parts supplied by reference TRBV7-2 and TRBJ2-5, is GAGVSQSPSNKVTEKGKDVELRCDPISGHTALYWYRQSLGQGLEFLIYFQGNSAPDKSGLPSDRFSAERTGGSVSTLTIQRTQQEDSAVYLCASSDHTGLETQYFGPGTRLLVL.

The genes are TRBV20-1 and TRBJ2-3, with a weak D call TRBD2 (9 bases). In germline, CDR1 is DFQATT, CDR2 SNEGSKA (reference sequence). Trimming removed 7 bases at V and 1 base at J, with 27 bases between. This CDR3 contains 18 residues. Here the CDR3 DNA reads TGCAGTGTCAGGGGACAGGCGGGGGGGCCCTTCGGCACAGATACGCAGTATTTT. The encoded protein is CSVRGQAGGPFGTDTQYF.

The chain employs TRBV11-3 and TRBJ1-1, with 11 bases lining up with TRBD1. The germline CDR1 and CDR2 sequences are SGHNT and YENEEA. The CDR3 contains 17 residues. The J segment lost 0 bases and the V segment lost 5 bases, leaving 8 bases of the junction unmatched. DNA of the CDR3: TGTGCCAGCAGCCGGGTGGGACAGGGGGACATGAACACTGAAGCTTTCTTT. Residues: CASSRVGQGDMNTEAFF.

This clonotype showed up many times. The chain employs TRBV20-1 and TRBJ2-3, with D tentatively TRBD1 (5 bases). CDR3 length: 15 residues. Trimming took off 3 bases at V and 6 bases at J, with 19 bases between the two ends. CDR1 is DFQATT, CDR2 SNEGSKA, per germline (reference sequence). CDR3 loop: CSASIAARATDTQYF. For the CDR3, the DNA is TGCAGTGCTAGTATTGCGGCCAGGGCAACGGATACGCAGTATTTT.

This clonotype showed up just a few times. The chain uses TRBV7-9 and TRBJ1-1, with 8 bases that match TRBD1. This CDR3 has 16 residues. The germline V gene has CDR1 SEHNR and CDR2 FQNEAQ (reference sequence). The J segment lost 1 base and the V segment lost 8 bases, leaving 12 bases of the junction unmatched. The CDR3 loop reads CASPESGGVGNTEAFF. The CDR3 region has the DNA TGTGCCAGCCCTGAATCAGGGGGCGTTGGGAACACTGAAGCTTTCTTT.

This clonotype was observed a few times. V and J are TRBV20-1 and TRBJ2-1, with D possibly TRBD1 on 6 matching bases. The CDR3 has 17 amino acids. CDR1 is DFQATT, CDR2 SNEGSKA, per germline (reference sequence). Trimming removed 5 bases from V and 6 bases from J, with 26 bases in between. The CDR3 coding sequence is TGCAGTGCTTATCAACCCCTCGGCTTCAGGGGTGGCAATGAGCAGTTCTTC. Amino acid sequence: CSAYQPLGFRGGNEQFF.

A few counts support this clonotype. The V call is TRBV20-1, the J call TRBJ2-7; D may be TRBD2 (5 bases). V lost 5 bases and J 0 bases, leaving 11 bases between the germline ends. The length of the CDR3 is 13 residues. Germline CDR1 reads DFQATT; CDR2 reads SNEGSKA (reference sequence). CDR3 bases: TGCAGTGCTGGAGGACTCAGCTCCTACGAGCAGTACGTC. It yields the protein CSAGGLSSYEQYV.